This T cell receptor (beta chain) was identified in a study of T cell responses to AZD1222 COVID-19 vaccine. General study results and limits: Two AZD1222 doses significantly raised spike-specific TCR breadth and depth over controls. Regions 160-218 and 743-854 held dominance among vaccine-associated CD4 TCRs, which spanned spike.

TCRdb keeps only in-frame clones here, not all; method: immunoSEQ multiplex PCR. The sample lists approximately 190,000 clones, 87% occurring once. A note on this clone: Its specificity is not known.

Per the germline V gene, CDR1 is SGHRS and CDR2 is YFSETQ. The CDR3 has 14 amino acids. V gave up 0 bases and J gave up 7 bases, with 13 bases separating them. The receptor comes from an adult in good health. Material: peripheral blood, obtained on day 0 of MenACWY control vaccination. The rearrangement links TRBV5-1 to TRBJ1-2; TRBD1 is a possible D gene (5 bases). The CDR3 sequence: CASSLGGDERGYTF. The CDR3 DNA is TGCGCCAGCAGCTTGGGGGGCGATGAGCGTGGCTACACCTTC.